This entry lists 17 T cell receptor beta chains sequenced from one sample in a study of response to subunit inactivated influenza vaccine. TCRdb recomputed calls from the RT-PCR reads with MiXCR, one row per CDR3 protein. This table has roughly 710,000 distinct CDR3 sequences, 12% to 15% appearing once. The source material was PBMCs from blood, sampled roughly 2 weeks before vaccination. The origin of the receptors is a man aged 50 to 60 who received an inactivated influenza vaccine.

This clonotype appeared a few times. The V call is TRBV29-1, the J call TRBJ2-5, with 9 bases aligning to TRBD1. In germline, CDR1 is SQVTM, CDR2 ANQGSEA. With V trimmed by 7 bases and J by 3 bases, 9 bases remained unmatched. This CDR3 is built from 14 residues. The CDR3: CSAETRDREETQYF. In DNA, the CDR3 is TGCAGCGCCGAAACCCGGGACAGGGAAGAGACCCAGTACTTC.

This clonotype was seen many times. This chain uses TRBV7-6 with TRBJ2-7; 9 bases map to TRBD1. Germline CDR1 is SGHVS and CDR2 is FNYEAQ. CDR3 size: 16 residues. Germline trimming cut 5 bases from V and 2 bases from J; bases unmatched to any gene: 10. Here the CDR3 DNA reads TGTGCCAGCAGCCCGCTGTCCGGGACAGGGCCCTACGAGCAGTACTTC. Protein sequence: CASSPLSGTGPYEQYF. Combining the CDR3 with reference TRBV7-6 and TRBJ2-7 gives the whole variable domain GAGVSQSPRYKVTKRGQDVALRCDPISGHVSLYWYRQALGQGPEFLTYFNYEAQQDKSGLPNDRFSAERPEGSISTLTIQRTEQRDSAMYRCASSPLSGTGPYEQYFGPGTRLTVT.

The sample holds a few counts of this clonotype. The chain links TRBV5-1 to TRBJ2-3; 16 positions agree with TRBD2. Germline loops: CDR1 SGHRS, CDR2 YFSETQ. CDR3 length: 17 residues. V dropped 6 bases and J dropped 6; count of bases not matched to a gene: 10. DNA of the CDR3: TGCGCCAGCAAGATCTCCGGGACTAGCGGGAGGGGCGATACGCAGTATTTT. Translation gives CASKISGTSGRGDTQYF. Full variable domain (outside the CDR3, taken from reference TRBV5-1 and TRBJ2-3): KAGVTQTPRYLIKTRGQQVTLSCSPISGHRSVSWYQQTPGQGLQFLFEYFSETQRNKGNFPGRFSGRQFSNSRSEMNVSTLELGDSALYLCASKISGTSGRGDTQYFGPGTRLTVL.

This clonotype was detected a few times. This chain connects TRBV6-2 or TRBV6-3 to TRBJ2-1; 8 nucleotides agree with TRBD1. V trimming: 5 bases; J trimming: 2 bases; junction bases outside the gene matches: 8. This CDR3 region has 16 residues. Germline-derived CDR1 and CDR2 are MNHEY and SVGEGT. CDR3: CASSLSGQDPYNEQFF. The CDR3 DNA is TGTGCCAGCAGTCTCTCGGGACAGGACCCCTACAATGAGCAGTTCTTC.

The V call is TRBV5-6, the J call TRBJ1-2; D is unresolved. The CDR3 has 13 amino acids. V dropped 0 bases and J dropped 8 bases, with 11 bases sitting between them. Germline CDR1 SGHDT, CDR2 YYEEEE. CDR3 protein: CASSLDVGRGYTF. The CDR3 DNA reads TGTGCCAGCAGCTTGGATGTGGGTAGGGGCTACACCTTC.

This clonotype has a handful of counts. This chain joins TRBV7-3 and TRBJ2-6; possible D gene TRBD1, 5 bases. The V gene lost 5 bases and the J gene lost 0 bases, with 20 bases spanning the gap. This CDR3 contains 19 residues. Germline V lookup: CDR1 SGHTA, CDR2 FQGTGA. DNA for the CDR3: TGTGCCAGCAGCCCCCAGTCGCAGGGAATCCTCTCTGGGGCCAACGTCCTGACTTTC. It translates to CASSPQSQGILSGANVLTF.

The rearrangement links TRBV19 to TRBJ1-1, with D hard to call. The CDR3 runs to 14 residues. Trimming shortened V by 4 bases and J by 3 bases, and 12 bases separated the two germline ends. Germline-derived CDR1 and CDR2 are LNHDA and SQIVND (reference sequence). CDR3 in DNA: TGTGCCAGTAGTACCATTCTCCGGGACACTGAAGCTTTCTTT. This translates into CASSTILRDTEAFF.

The chain recombines TRBV27 with TRBJ1-5; the D gene is possibly TRBD1 (5 bases). The CDR3 runs 13 residues. From germline, CDR1 is MNHEY and CDR2 SMNVEV (reference sequence). V was clipped by 8 bases and J by 5 bases, with 13 bases between them. This CDR3 is CASGGLPYQPQHF. The DNA of the CDR3 is TGTGCCAGCGGGGGACTGCCCTATCAGCCCCAGCATTTT.

This clonotype was observed a handful of times. The chain uses TRBV5-1 and TRBJ2-5; D not certain. Trimming removed 0 bases from V and 2 bases from J, with 11 bases in between. This CDR3 has 15 amino acids. Germline CDR1 is SGHRS and CDR2 is YFSETQ. The CDR3: CASSLVSGSQETQYF. The CDR3 region has the DNA TGCGCCAGCAGCTTGGTATCCGGGTCTCAAGAGACCCAGTACTTC.

This clonotype appeared a few times. The rearrangement joins TRBV19 to TRBJ2-1; 9 nucleotides line up with TRBD2. With 1 base clipped from V and 4 bases from J, the junction kept 2 bases outside the gene matches. Looked up from germline, CDR1 is LNHDA and CDR2 is SQIVND (reference sequence). The CDR3 sequence is 15 residues long. The CDR3 region is CASSIASGTYNEQFF. In DNA, the CDR3 is TGTGCCAGTAGTATAGCTAGCGGGACGTACAATGAGCAGTTCTTC.

Ten or more counts support this clonotype. The chain couples TRBV12-3 or TRBV12-4 to TRBJ1-2; a weak D match, TRBD1 (6 bases). The CDR3 has 13 amino acids. Trimming removed 5 bases from V and 14 bases from J, with 21 bases in between. The CDR3 sequence: CASSAPGTRSKTF. CDR3 DNA: TGTGCCAGCAGTGCCCCCGGGACAAGGAGTAAGACCTTC.

This clonotype has only a few counts. It may be a read error: a sequence one base away is much more abundant. The chain is built from TRBV10-3 and TRBJ2-7, with a tentative D call TRBD1 (5 bases). This CDR3 contains 12 residues. The V end lost 3 bases, the J end lost 2 bases, and 5 bases lay between the germline ends. The germline gives CDR1 ENHRY, CDR2 SYGVKD. The CDR3 here is CAISEGAYEQYF. The CDR3 bases are TGTGCCATCAGTGAAGGGGCCTACGAGCAGTACTTC.

The chain couples TRBV2 to TRBJ2-3; no reliable D call. Trimming left V 3 bases short and J 0 bases short, with 7 bases between. The CDR3 length is 14 residues. The germline gives CDR1 SNHLY, CDR2 FYNNEI. The DNA for the CDR3 is TGTGCCAGCAGTGATTACTCTAGCACAGATACGCAGTATTTT. Encoded protein: CASSDYSSTDTQYF.

The chain links TRBV10-3 to TRBJ2-2, with D unclear. The ends were cut back, 2 bases at V and 7 bases at J, with 11 bases in the middle. The CDR3 extends over 14 amino acids. Germline loops: CDR1 ENHRY, CDR2 SYGVKD. The CDR3 sequence: CAISESHPDGELFF. The CDR3 DNA reads TGTGCCATCAGTGAGAGCCACCCCGACGGGGAGCTGTTTTTT.

The chain has TRBV20-1 and TRBJ1-4; possibly TRBD1 for D (6 bases). Trimming cost V 0 bases and J 8 bases, with 7 bases left between them. Per germline, CDR1 DFQATT and CDR2 SNEGSKA (reference sequence). The CDR3 totals 12 residues. CDR3 DNA: TGCAGTGCTAGAGAAGGGGGAGAAAAACTGTTTTTT. It encodes CSAREGGEKLFF.

This chain uses TRBV5-1 with TRBJ1-4; no reliable D call. The germline V and J ends were trimmed by 0 bases and 4 bases, with 4 bases remaining between them. The length of the CDR3 is 13 residues. CDR1 is SGHRS and CDR2 is YFSETQ in the germline V gene. For the CDR3, the DNA is TGCGCCAGCAGCTTGGATTTTAATGAAAAACTGTTTTTT. Residues: CASSLDFNEKLFF. Full variable domain (outside the CDR3, taken from reference TRBV5-1 and TRBJ1-4): KAGVTQTPRYLIKTRGQQVTLSCSPISGHRSVSWYQQTPGQGLQFLFEYFSETQRNKGNFPGRFSGRQFSNSRSEMNVSTLELGDSALYLCASSLDFNEKLFFGSGTQLSVL.

This clonotype was detected a few times. The chain recombines TRBV6-2 or TRBV6-3 with TRBJ2-1; maybe TRBD2 (7 bases). This CDR3 region has 14 residues. Trimming removed 6 bases from V and 7 bases from J, with 16 bases in between. Germline values: CDR1 MNHEY, CDR2 SVGEGT. CDR3 amino acids: CASRQRDNRNEQFF. DNA for the CDR3: TGTGCCAGCAGGCAGCGGGACAATCGGAATGAGCAGTTCTTC.